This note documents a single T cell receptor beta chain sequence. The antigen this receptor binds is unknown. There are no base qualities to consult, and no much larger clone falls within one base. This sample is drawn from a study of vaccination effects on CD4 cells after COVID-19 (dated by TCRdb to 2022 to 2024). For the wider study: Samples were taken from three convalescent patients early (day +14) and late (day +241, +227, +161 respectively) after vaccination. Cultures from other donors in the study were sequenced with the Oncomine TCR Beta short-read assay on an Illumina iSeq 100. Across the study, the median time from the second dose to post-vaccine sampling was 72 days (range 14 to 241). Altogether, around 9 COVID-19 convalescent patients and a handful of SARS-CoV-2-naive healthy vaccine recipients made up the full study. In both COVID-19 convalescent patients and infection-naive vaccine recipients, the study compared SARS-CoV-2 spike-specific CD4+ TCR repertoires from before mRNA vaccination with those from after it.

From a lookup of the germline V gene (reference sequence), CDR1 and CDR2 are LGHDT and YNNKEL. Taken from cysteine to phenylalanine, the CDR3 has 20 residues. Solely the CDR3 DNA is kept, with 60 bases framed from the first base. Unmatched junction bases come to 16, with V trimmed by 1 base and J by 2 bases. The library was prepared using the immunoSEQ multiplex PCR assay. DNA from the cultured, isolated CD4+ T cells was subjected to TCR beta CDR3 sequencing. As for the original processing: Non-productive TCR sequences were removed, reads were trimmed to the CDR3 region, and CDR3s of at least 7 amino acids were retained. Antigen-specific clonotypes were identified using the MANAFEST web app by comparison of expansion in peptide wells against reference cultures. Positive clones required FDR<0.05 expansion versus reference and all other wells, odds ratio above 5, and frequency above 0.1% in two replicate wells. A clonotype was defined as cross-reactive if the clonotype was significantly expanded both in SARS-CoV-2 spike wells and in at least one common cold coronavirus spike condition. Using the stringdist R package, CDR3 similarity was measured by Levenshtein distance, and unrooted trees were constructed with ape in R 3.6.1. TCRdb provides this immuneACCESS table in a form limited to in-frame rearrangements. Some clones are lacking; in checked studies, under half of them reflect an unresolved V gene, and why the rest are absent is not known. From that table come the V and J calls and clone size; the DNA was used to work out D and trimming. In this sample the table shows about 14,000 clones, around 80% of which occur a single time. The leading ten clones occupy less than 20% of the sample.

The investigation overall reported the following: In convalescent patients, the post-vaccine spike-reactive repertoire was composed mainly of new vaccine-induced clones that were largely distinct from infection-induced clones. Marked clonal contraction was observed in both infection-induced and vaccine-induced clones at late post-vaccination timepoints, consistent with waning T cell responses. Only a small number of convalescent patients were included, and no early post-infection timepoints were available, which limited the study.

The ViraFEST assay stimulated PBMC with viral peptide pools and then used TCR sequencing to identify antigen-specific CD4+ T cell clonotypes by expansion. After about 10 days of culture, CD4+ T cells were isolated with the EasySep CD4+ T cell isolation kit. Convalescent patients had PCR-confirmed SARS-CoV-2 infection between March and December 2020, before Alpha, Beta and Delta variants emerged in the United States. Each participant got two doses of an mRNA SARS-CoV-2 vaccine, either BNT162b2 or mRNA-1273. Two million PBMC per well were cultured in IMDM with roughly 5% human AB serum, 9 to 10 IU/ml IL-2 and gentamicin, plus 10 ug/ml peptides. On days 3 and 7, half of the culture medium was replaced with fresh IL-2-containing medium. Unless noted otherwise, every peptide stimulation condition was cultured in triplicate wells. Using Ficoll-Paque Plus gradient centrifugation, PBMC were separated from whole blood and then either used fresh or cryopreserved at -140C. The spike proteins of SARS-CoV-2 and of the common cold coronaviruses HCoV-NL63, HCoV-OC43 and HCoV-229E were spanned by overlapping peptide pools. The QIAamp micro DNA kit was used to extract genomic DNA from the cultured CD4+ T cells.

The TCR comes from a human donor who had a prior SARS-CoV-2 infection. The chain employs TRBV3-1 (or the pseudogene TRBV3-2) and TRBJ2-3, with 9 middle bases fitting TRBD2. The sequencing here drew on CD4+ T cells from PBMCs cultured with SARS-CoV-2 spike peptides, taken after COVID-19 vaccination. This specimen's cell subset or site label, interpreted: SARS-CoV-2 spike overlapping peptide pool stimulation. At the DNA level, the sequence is TGTGCCAGCAGCCAAGGTATGATTGCTAGCGGGAACGATATCACAGATACGCAGTATTTT. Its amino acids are CASSQGMIASGNDITDTQYF.